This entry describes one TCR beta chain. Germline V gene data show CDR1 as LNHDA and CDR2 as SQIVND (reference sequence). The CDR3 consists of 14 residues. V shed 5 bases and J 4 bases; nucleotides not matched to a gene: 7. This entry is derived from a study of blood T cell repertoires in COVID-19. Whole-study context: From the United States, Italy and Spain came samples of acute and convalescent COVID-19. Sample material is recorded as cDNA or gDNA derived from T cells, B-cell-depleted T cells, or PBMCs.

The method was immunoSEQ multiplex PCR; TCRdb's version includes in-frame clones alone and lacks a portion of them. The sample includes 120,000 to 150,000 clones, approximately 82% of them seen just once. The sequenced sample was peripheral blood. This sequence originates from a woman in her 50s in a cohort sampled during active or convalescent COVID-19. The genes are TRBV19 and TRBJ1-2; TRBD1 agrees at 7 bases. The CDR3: CASSLVRGTYGYTF. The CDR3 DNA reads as TGTGCCAGTAGTTTGGTCAGGGGGACCTATGGCTACACCTTC.